Each of the 27 T cell receptor beta chains below was sequenced from the same sample in a study of blood T cell repertoires in COVID-19. Generated by immunoSEQ multiplex PCR, the TCRdb table keeps only in-frame clones and is missing some. The top ten hold less than 5% of the sample, which has around 260,000 clones, around four fifths seen once. The sample was peripheral blood. These receptors were collected from a man aged 55-75 years with acute or convalescent COVID-19.

The chain employs TRBV27 and TRBJ1-2; 9 bases agree with TRBD1. The trim removed 5 bases at V and 0 bases at J, leaving 1 base unmatched. The CDR3 has 14 residues. In germline, CDR1 is MNHEY, CDR2 SMNVEV (reference sequence). The CDR3 is CASSRDRANYGYTF. For the CDR3, the DNA is TGTGCCAGCAGTAGGGACAGGGCTAACTATGGCTACACCTTC.

The chain links TRBV6-5 to TRBJ1-5; 7 nucleotides match TRBD1. CDR3 size: 13 residues. After removal of 6 bases from V and 4 bases from J, the junction contained 3 bases not matched to a gene. Germline CDR1 MNHEY, CDR2 SVGAGI. CDR3 sequence (DNA): TGTGCCAGCAGCCTACAGGGGAATCAGCCCCAGCATTTT. Protein product: CASSLQGNQPQHF.

In its sample, this clone was seen a few times. In DNA, the CDR3 is TGTGCCAGCTCAAGGGACAGGGGAGAAGAGACCCAGTACTTC. This translates into CASSRDRGEETQYF. The chain employs TRBV18 and TRBJ2-5; the match to TRBD1 covers 10 bases. From germline, CDR1 is KGHSH and CDR2 LQKENI. The CDR3 extends over 14 amino acids. The junction had 3 bases not matched to a gene; V was cut back by 5 bases and J by 3 bases.

The chain employs TRBV25-1 and TRBJ2-3; tentative D call: TRBD1 (5 bases). Looked up from germline, CDR1 is MGHDK and CDR2 is SYGVNS. V lost 3 bases to trimming and J lost 4 bases, with 20 bases between them. The CDR3 extends over 17 amino acids. The CDR3 coding sequence is TGTGCCAGCAGTGATTGGTCGTTGTCAGGGTGGCCAGATACGCAGTATTTT. As protein: CASSDWSLSGWPDTQYF.

This chain links TRBV29-1 with TRBJ1-3; no firm D call. The germline V gene has CDR1 SQVTM and CDR2 ANQGSEA. The length of the CDR3 is 14 residues. V was shortened by 7 bases and J by 0 bases, with 13 bases between the two germline ends. The CDR3: CSALGSFSGNTIYF. CDR3 DNA: TGCAGCGCCCTGGGCAGTTTCTCTGGAAACACCATATATTTT.

This clone was seen only a few times. The V and J genes are TRBV7-2 and TRBJ2-7; D perhaps matches TRBD1 (5 bases). The V gene's germline CDR1 is SGHTA and CDR2 FQGNSA. The CDR3 covers 14 residues. V was clipped by 6 bases and J by 3 bases, with 15 bases between them. CDR3 in DNA: TGTGCCAGCAGATCAGGGAATACCCGCTACGAGCAGTACTTC. Protein sequence: CASRSGNTRYEQYF.

The chain is built from TRBV5-4 and TRBJ2-2, with 9 bases matching TRBD2. This CDR3 contains 20 residues. Germline V gene sequence: CDR1 SGHNT, CDR2 YYREEE (reference sequence). V gave up 0 bases and J gave up 1 base; unmatched junction bases: 13. The CDR3 coding sequence is TGTGCCAGCAGCTTGGGCCCCTGGGGGTCTAGCGGGGTGAACACCGGGGAGCTGTTTTTT. Translated, it gives CASSLGPWGSSGVNTGELFF.

This chain uses TRBV7-8 with TRBJ2-3; 9 bases fit TRBD2. Germline CDR1 is SGHVS and CDR2 is FQNEAQ. With 5 bases clipped from V and 7 bases from J, the junction kept 16 bases outside the gene matches. This CDR3 region has 17 residues. CDR3 protein: CASSPRGGGAGRNTQYF. In nucleotides, the CDR3 is TGTGCCAGCAGCCCCAGGGGCGGGGGGGCCGGTCGGAATACGCAGTATTTT.

In DNA form, the CDR3 reads TGTGCCAGCAGCTTAGAGGGACAAACGTACCAAGAGACCCAGTACTTC. The encoded protein is CASSLEGQTYQETQYF. The gene calls are TRBV11-3 and TRBJ2-5; D is perhaps TRBD1 (6 bases). The CDR3 is made up of 16 amino acids. Looked up from germline, CDR1 is SGHNT and CDR2 is YENEEA. V was pared by 0 bases and J by 0 bases, with 11 bases between.

V is TRBV6-6 and J is TRBJ2-6; 12 nucleotides agree with TRBD2. Per the germline V gene, CDR1 is MNHNY and CDR2 is SVGAGI (reference sequence). The CDR3 runs 15 residues. V was pared by 8 bases and J by 2 bases, with 1 base of the junction left unmatched. CDR3 in amino acids: CASASGGAGANVLTF. CDR3 coding DNA: TGTGCCAGCGCTAGCGGGGGGGCTGGGGCCAACGTCCTGACTTTC.

The chain recombines TRBV9 with TRBJ1-5; the D gene is possibly TRBD1 (6 bases). With 5 bases removed from V and 4 bases from J, the gap between germline ends came to 22 bases. This CDR3 has 17 amino acids. Germline V gene data show CDR1 as SGDLS and CDR2 as YYNGEE. The CDR3: CASRNLPRGGSNQPQHF. CDR3 DNA sequence: TGTGCCAGCAGGAATTTACCGAGGGGGGGCTCGAATCAGCCCCAGCATTTT.

This clone was counted once. The V gene is TRBV7-6, the J gene TRBJ2-7; 7 positions agree with TRBD1. Germline assignment: CDR1 SGHVS and CDR2 FNYEAQ. After removal of 1 base from V and 6 bases from J, the junction contained 15 bases not matched to a gene. This CDR3 contains 17 residues. This chain's CDR3 is CASSLEFDRAARCEQYF. In DNA form, the CDR3 reads TGTGCCAGCAGCTTAGAGTTTGACAGGGCCGCTAGGTGCGAGCAGTACTTC.

This clone has just one count. V usage is TRBV5-4 and J usage is TRBJ1-1; D may be TRBD1 (6 bases). The CDR3 consists of 18 residues. V was pared by 0 bases and J by 0 bases, with 18 bases between. Germline loops: CDR1 SGHNT, CDR2 YYREEE (reference sequence). DNA for the CDR3: TGTGCCAGCAGCTTGGGTACAGGGTTTGGGACGGTGAACACTGAAGCTTTCTTT. It yields the protein CASSLGTGFGTVNTEAFF.

This clone has more than one count but fewer than ten. The chain is built from TRBV11-2 and TRBJ1-1, with D perhaps matching TRBD1 (5 bases). V gave up 5 bases and J gave up 6 bases, with 16 bases separating them. CDR3 size: 14 residues. The V gene's germline CDR1 is SGHAT and CDR2 FQNNGV. The CDR3 nucleotides are TGTGCCAGCAGCCGAGCAGGGAATAGGGCTGAAGCTTTCTTT. Its translation: CASSRAGNRAEAFF.

The rearrangement uses TRBV25-1 and TRBJ2-2, with D hard to call. The CDR3 contains 14 residues. V was cut by 7 bases and J by 4 bases, with 13 bases left in between. Germline V CDR1 and CDR2: MGHDK, SYGVNS. In nucleotides, the CDR3 is TGTGCCAGCAATGGAGATACCCTCACCGGGGAGCTGTTTTTT. Translated, it gives CASNGDTLTGELFF.

The chain couples TRBV2 to TRBJ1-1, with 7 positions matching TRBD1. With V trimmed by 6 bases and J by 3 bases, 4 bases remained unmatched. This CDR3 is built from 13 residues. Germline lookup yields CDR1 SNHLY and CDR2 FYNNEI. The CDR3 loop is CASRQGDHTEAFF. The DNA for the CDR3 is TGTGCCAGCAGGCAGGGGGATCACACTGAAGCTTTCTTT. Drawing the rest from reference TRBV2 and TRBJ1-1, the complete variable domain is EPEVTQTPSHQVTQMGQEVILRCVPISNHLYFYWYRQILGQKVEFLVSFYNNEISEKSEIFDDQFSVERPDGSNFTLKIRSTKLEDSAMYFCASRQGDHTEAFFGQGTRLTVV.

The rearrangement links TRBV27 to TRBJ1-2; 9 nucleotides align to TRBD1. The CDR3 is made up of 14 amino acids. CDR1 and CDR2 from the germline V gene are MNHEY and SMNVEV (reference sequence). V trimming: 2 bases; J trimming: 8 bases; junction bases outside the gene matches: 6. Written as DNA, the CDR3 is TGTGCCAGCAGTTTAACAGGGACAGGGACCGGCTACACCTTC. It yields the protein CASSLTGTGTGYTF.

The rearrangement joins TRBV15 to TRBJ1-5, with D perhaps TRBD1 (5 bases). V was pared by 5 bases and J by 6 bases, with 14 bases between. Germline V CDR1 and CDR2: LNHNV, YYDKDF (reference sequence). The CDR3 runs to 14 residues. CDR3 loop: CATSGGRVGQPQHF. CDR3 DNA: TGTGCCACCAGCGGAGGCAGGGTGGGTCAGCCCCAGCATTTT. Full variable domain (outside the CDR3, taken from reference TRBV15 and TRBJ1-5): DAMVIQNPRYQVTQFGKPVTLSCSQTLNHNVMYWYQQKSSQAPKLLFHYYDKDFNNEADTPDNFQSRRPNTSFCFLDIRSPGLGDTAMYLCATSGGRVGQPQHFGDGTRLSIL.

The genes are TRBV29-1 and TRBJ2-3, with D possibly matching TRBD1 (6 bases). Trimming left V 6 bases short and J 1 base short, with 14 bases between. The CDR3 spans 14 residues. CDR1 SQVTM and CDR2 ANQGSEA come from the germline V gene. As DNA, the CDR3 is TGCAGCGTGCCAGGGGTATTACGCACAGATACGCAGTATTTT. Translation gives CSVPGVLRTDTQYF.

This chain joins TRBV3-1 (or the pseudogene TRBV3-2) and TRBJ1-2, with D possibly TRBD1 on 6 matching bases. CDR3 size: 15 residues. Germline assignment: CDR1 LGHDT and CDR2 YNNKEL (reference sequence). V lost 0 bases and J 5 bases, leaving 13 bases between the germline ends. CDR3 in amino acids: CASSQDATGRYGYTF. CDR3 coding DNA: TGTGCCAGCAGCCAAGACGCGACAGGACGATATGGCTACACCTTC.

The table lists this clone with a few counts. V usage is TRBV28 and J usage is TRBJ1-4; a weak D match, TRBD1 (5 bases). The CDR3 contains 15 residues. V lost 0 bases and J lost 14, with 19 bases in between. Per germline, CDR1 MDHEN and CDR2 SYDVKM. The CDR3, as DNA: TGTGCCAGCAGTTTATGGGACACTCCGGCGGGGAGGCTGTTTTTT. It is translated as CASSLWDTPAGRLFF.

The chain is built from TRBV28 and TRBJ1-1, with D possibly matching TRBD1 (6 bases). The CDR3 totals 14 residues. CDR1 and CDR2 (germline): MDHEN, SYDVKM. Trimming pared 5 bases from V and 6 bases from J, leaving 16 bases between. In DNA form, the CDR3 reads TGTGCCAGCAGTACCCCGAGGGGGAGCGCTGAAGCTTTCTTT. Protein product: CASSTPRGSAEAFF.

This sequence joins TRBV27 and TRBJ1-5; 8 bases fit TRBD1. The germline CDR1 and CDR2 sequences are MNHEY and SMNVEV (reference sequence). With V trimmed by 2 bases and J by 2 bases, 5 bases remained unmatched. The CDR3 is made up of 16 amino acids. As DNA, the CDR3 is TGTGCCAGCAGTTTAGCAGGGGGCCGGCGCAATCAGCCCCAGCATTTT. Amino acids: CASSLAGGRRNQPQHF.

This chain connects TRBV24-1 to TRBJ2-7; TRBD1 aligns across 9 bases. CDR3 length: 15 amino acids. J gave up 5 bases and V 2 bases, and 6 bases lay outside the gene matches. The germline V gene has CDR1 KGHDR and CDR2 SFDVKD. This CDR3 reads CATSDSRDRVNEQYF. CDR3 bases: TGTGCCACCAGTGATTCCCGGGACAGGGTAAACGAGCAGTACTTC.

The chain couples TRBV19 to TRBJ2-2; the D gene is possibly TRBD2 (6 bases). This CDR3 has 15 amino acids. Germline loops: CDR1 LNHDA, CDR2 SQIVND (reference sequence). Trimming stripped 5 bases from V and 1 base from J, with 11 bases between. CDR3 sequence: CASSLGGRNTGELFF. The CDR3 DNA sequence: TGTGCCAGTAGTTTGGGGGGACGGAACACCGGGGAGCTGTTTTTT. The whole variable domain, filled in from reference TRBV19 and TRBJ2-2, reads DGGITQSPKYLFRKEGQNVTLSCEQNLNHDAMYWYRQDPGQGLRLIYYSQIVNDFQKGDIAEGYSVSREKKESFPLTVTSAQKNPTAFYLCASSLGGRNTGELFFGEGSRLTVL.

The V gene is TRBV5-1, the J gene TRBJ1-2; weak D call: TRBD1 (5 bases). Per the germline V gene, CDR1 is SGHRS and CDR2 is YFSETQ. The CDR3 length is 14 residues. V lost 3 bases to trimming and J lost 2 bases, with 11 bases between them. The chain's CDR3 is CASSSDGGNYGYTF. CDR3 in DNA: TGCGCCAGCAGCTCTGACGGGGGAAACTATGGCTACACCTTC. Based on the CDR3 plus reference TRBV5-1 and TRBJ1-2, the full variable domain is KAGVTQTPRYLIKTRGQQVTLSCSPISGHRSVSWYQQTPGQGLQFLFEYFSETQRNKGNFPGRFSGRQFSNSRSEMNVSTLELGDSALYLCASSSDGGNYGYTFGSGTRLTVV.

The chain employs TRBV10-3 and TRBJ2-7; 7 nucleotides align to TRBD1. The CDR3 is 16 amino acids. Germline values: CDR1 ENHRY, CDR2 SYGVKD. The V gene end was trimmed by 2 bases and the J gene end by 7 bases; junction bases not matched to a gene: 14. The CDR3 here is CAISERDRPERGEQYF. The CDR3, as DNA: TGTGCCATCAGTGAGCGGGACAGACCGGAGAGAGGGGAGCAGTACTTC.